The 8 T cell receptor beta chains presented below share a single source sample, sequenced in a study of Ad26.COV2.S vaccination and SARS-CoV-2 variants. Specified treatment: some 20 received Ad26.COV2.S at low or high dose, single or two shots; several received placebo; per-sample allocation not given. Collection of the samples took place on day 63 after the first injection of vaccine or placebo. The protocol was immunoSEQ multiplex PCR, while the TCRdb copy is restricted to in-frame clones and leaves out a portion. The sample records roughly 300,000 clones, 88% being singletons. The material was peripheral blood, obtained in a trial of Ad26.COV2.S vaccine versus placebo. These receptors originate from a person between 18 and 65 years old who received the Ad26.COV2.S COVID-19 vaccine or a placebo.

The V gene is TRBV28, the J gene TRBJ2-1; 8 bases map to TRBD2. Germline V gene sequence: CDR1 MDHEN, CDR2 SYDVKM. V lost 8 bases to trimming and J lost 2 bases; unmatched junction nucleotides: 8. The CDR3 runs to 15 residues. The CDR3 nucleotides are TGTGCCAGCTCCTATACCGGGGGGGCCTACAATGAGCAGTTCTTC. Translating it yields CASSYTGGAYNEQFF.

The chain employs TRBV5-1 and TRBJ2-2; D possibly corresponds to TRBD1 (6 bases). Germline values: CDR1 SGHRS, CDR2 YFSETQ. V lost 4 bases to trimming and J lost 2 bases, with 9 bases between them. The CDR3 extends over 14 amino acids. The CDR3 DNA is TGCGCCAGCAGCCCACAGGGAAACACCGGGGAGCTGTTTTTT. Its translation: CASSPQGNTGELFF. Combining the CDR3 with reference TRBV5-1 and TRBJ2-2 gives the whole variable domain KAGVTQTPRYLIKTRGQQVTLSCSPISGHRSVSWYQQTPGQGLQFLFEYFSETQRNKGNFPGRFSGRQFSNSRSEMNVSTLELGDSALYLCASSPQGNTGELFFGEGSRLTVL.

The V and J genes are TRBV27 and TRBJ1-4, with TRBD1 matching 9 bases. The J segment lost 1 base and the V segment lost 4 bases, leaving 4 bases of the junction unmatched. Germline V gene sequence: CDR1 MNHEY, CDR2 SMNVEV (reference sequence). The CDR3 length is 16 residues. The CDR3 DNA is TGTGCCAGCAGTTCCCCGACAGGGGGAACTAATGAAAAACTGTTTTTT. Its protein product is CASSSPTGGTNEKLFF.

CDR3: CASSYISGGGFLTDTQYF. Written as DNA, the CDR3 is TGTGCCAGCAGTTATATATCCGGGGGCGGCTTCCTCACAGATACGCAGTATTTT. J is TRBJ2-3 and V is TRBV6-2 or TRBV6-3; either TRBD1 or TRBD2 may supply D (6 bases each). The germline V gene has CDR1 MNHEY and CDR2 SVGEGT. The CDR3 totals 18 residues. V was shortened by 3 bases and J by 2 bases, with 21 bases between the two germline ends.

This clone was found once. The J gene is TRBJ1-1, the V gene TRBV6-5; 7 nucleotides match TRBD1. The germline V gene has CDR1 MNHEY and CDR2 SVGAGI. The CDR3 runs 12 residues. V lost 10 bases and J lost 3; bases outside the gene matches: 5. CDR3 nucleotide sequence: TGTGCCACCCATGACAGGGACACTGAAGCTTTCTTT. Translated, it gives CATHDRDTEAFF.

The rearrangement joins TRBV5-4 to TRBJ1-4; no reliable D call. V lost 4 bases and J lost 4, with 17 bases in between. Germline lookup yields CDR1 SGHNT and CDR2 YYREEE (reference sequence). This CDR3 has 16 residues. CDR3 sequence reads: CASSMGSGVYNEKLFF. The CDR3 coding sequence is TGTGCCAGCAGCATGGGGAGCGGTGTTTATAATGAAAAACTGTTTTTT. The full variable domain, rest sourced from reference TRBV5-4 and TRBJ1-4, is ETGVTQSPTHLIKTRGQQVTLRCSSQSGHNTVSWYQQALGQGPQFIFQYYREEENGRGNFPPRFSGLQFPNYSSELNVNALELDDSALYLCASSMGSGVYNEKLFFGSGTQLSVL.

The chain uses TRBV15 and TRBJ1-2; TRBD1 might be the D (5 bases). Trimming cost V 3 bases and J 0 bases, with 14 bases left between them. In germline, CDR1 is LNHNV, CDR2 YYDKDF (reference sequence). The CDR3 spans 16 residues. The CDR3 sequence is CATSSQRGAANYGYTF. In DNA form, the CDR3 reads TGTGCCACCAGCAGCCAAAGAGGGGCGGCTAACTATGGCTACACCTTC. Based on the CDR3 plus reference TRBV15 and TRBJ1-2, the full variable domain is DAMVIQNPRYQVTQFGKPVTLSCSQTLNHNVMYWYQQKSSQAPKLLFHYYDKDFNNEADTPDNFQSRRPNTSFCFLDIRSPGLGDTAMYLCATSSQRGAANYGYTFGSGTRLTVV.

This clone turned up a few times. Distinct nucleotide sequences in the sample also encode this CDR3. The rearrangement uses TRBV4-3 and TRBJ1-3; D is ambiguous. CDR1 and CDR2 from the germline V gene are LGHNA and YSLEER. The CDR3 has 13 amino acids. The ends were cut back, 0 bases at V and 4 bases at J, with 4 bases in the middle. The CDR3 sequence is CASSQDQGNTIYF. Here the CDR3 DNA reads TGCGCCAGCAGCCAAGATCAAGGAAACACCATATATTTT.